This entry features one T cell receptor beta chain sequence. TCRdb processed the multiplex PCR reads anew with MiXCR; each CDR3 protein has one entry. The table lists approximately 7,600 distinct CDR3 sequences, under 85% of them singletons, with roughly 39% in the top ten. These data are taken from a study of breast tumors, draining lymph nodes, adjacent tissues. Sequencing input: tumor-adjacent breast tissue. The source is a female donor with breast cancer. Some clones in this sample may be carry-over from other donors' samples.

The CDR3 sequence is CASTDVFNEQFF. Here the CDR3 DNA reads TGTGCCAGCACCGATGTGTTCAATGAGCAGTTCTTC. This chain connects TRBV6-2 or TRBV6-3 to TRBJ2-1; no definite D call. V dropped 7 bases and J dropped 6 bases, with 10 bases sitting between them. The CDR3 has 12 amino acids. Germline V CDR1 and CDR2: MNHEY, SVGEGT.